This T cell receptor (beta chain) was recorded in a study of T cells in Graves' hyperthyroidism and ophthalmopathy. Study-level points and caveats: In blood, most of the thyroid clonotypes expanded above 0.001 were also present. Ophthalmopathy and stable hyperthyroidism were told apart by a 13 V-J model.

Worth noting for this clonotype: Its antigen is undetermined.

The diagnostic basis comprised clinical symptoms, serum thyroxine and TRAb, thyroid ultrasound and orbital computed tomography. Fresh peripheral blood, 8 to 10 ml, was the source of the PBMCs. Deletions cut 8 bases from V and 1 base from J, with 9 bases between. The length of the CDR3 is 14 residues. CDR1 and CDR2 from the germline V gene are SNHLY and FYNNEI. RNA transcripts yielded amplified TCR beta CDR3 regions. The primer set for the first-round RT-PCR of the TCR CDR3 was HTBI. A single record per CDR3 protein comes from TCRdb applying MiXCR to the multiplex PCR reads. The sample holds 380,000 or so distinct CDR3 sequences, 11% to 15% seen once.

Sequenced: blood. The chain joins TRBV2 to TRBJ2-6; D unclear. This sequence originates from a young woman with Graves' hyperthyroidism. CDR3 amino acids: CASVPESGANVLTF. The CDR3 region has the DNA TGTGCCAGCGTACCCGAATCTGGGGCCAACGTCCTGACTTTC.